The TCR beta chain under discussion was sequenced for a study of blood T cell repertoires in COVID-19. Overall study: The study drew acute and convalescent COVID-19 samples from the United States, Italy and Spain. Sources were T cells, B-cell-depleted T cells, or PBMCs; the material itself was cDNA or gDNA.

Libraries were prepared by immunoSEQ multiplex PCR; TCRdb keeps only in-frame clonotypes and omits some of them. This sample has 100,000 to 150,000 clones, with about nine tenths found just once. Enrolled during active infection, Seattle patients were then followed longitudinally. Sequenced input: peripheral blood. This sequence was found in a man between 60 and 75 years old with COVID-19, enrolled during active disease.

CDR3 in amino acids: CAWRTGLAGAVETQYF. DNA for the CDR3: TGTGCCTGGAGGACGGGACTAGCGGGAGCGGTTGAGACCCAGTACTTC. The chain carries TRBV30 and TRBJ2-5; the match to TRBD2 covers 14 bases. CDR3 length equals 16 residues. From germline, CDR1 is GTSNPN and CDR2 SVGIG (reference sequence). Trimming at V came to 3 bases and at J to 5 bases, leaving 8 bases not matched to a gene.